This is a list of T cell receptor beta chains from one sample in a study of cytomegalovirus exposure and HLA in healthy donors. TCRdb's table, derived via immunoSEQ multiplex PCR, lists solely in-frame clones and lacks some. Seen here are about 210,000 clones, around 83% observed once, and the top ten hold under 2%. Sequenced sample: PBMCs. These receptor sequences come from a man aged 35-49 years in good health and CMV-seropositive. CDR3s include the opening cysteine and the closing phenylalanine or tryptophan. A D gene is named only where the DNA matches it firmly. Part of the rows lack a size; the others show once, few, many or a class for expanded clones.

clone_size,v_call,cdr3_length,d_call,j_call,cdr3_nt,cdr3_aa
.,TRBV5-1,13,.,TRBJ2-5,TGCGCCAGCAGCTTGAGGAGCCAAGAGACCCAGTACTTC,CASSLRSQETQYF
few,TRBV28,16,TRBD2,TRBJ2-7,TGTGCCAGCAGTTTTTGGAGCGGGAGGGCCGGCTACGAGCAGTACTTC,CASSFWSGRAGYEQYF
.,TRBV19,15,TRBD2,TRBJ2-1,TGTGCCAGTAGTATCTGGCTAGCGGGAGCCAATGAGCAGTTCTTC,CASSIWLAGANEQFF
.,TRBV5-5,13,.,TRBJ2-7,TGTGCCAGCAGCTTTAAGACTGTGTACGAGCAGTACTTC,CASSFKTVYEQYF
.,TRBV9,16,TRBD2,TRBJ2-1,TGTGCCAGCACTCCGGGACTAGCGGGATTTCTAGATGAGCAGTTCTTC,CASTPGLAGFLDEQFF
.,TRBV30,14,TRBD2,TRBJ2-7,TGTGCCTTCCAGACTAGCGGGTTAGCCTACGAGCAGTACTTC,CAFQTSGLAYEQYF
once,TRBV11-2,15,TRBD2,TRBJ2-3,TGTGCCAGCAGCCGGACTAGCGGGAGTACAGATACGCAGTATTTT,CASSRTSGSTDTQYF
.,TRBV19,13,TRBD2,TRBJ2-1,TGTGCCAGCGGGACTAGCGTTGCCAATGAGCAGTTCTTC,CASGTSVANEQFF
.,TRBV5-5,18,.,TRBJ2-2,TGTGCCAGCAGCTATAGAATTAAGGGGCTAGCGAACACCGGGGAGCTGTTTTTT,CASSYRIKGLANTGELFF
few,TRBV27,15,TRBD1,TRBJ1-2,TGTGCCAGCAGTCTAGGGACAGGGGCTCTACACGGCTACACCTTC,CASSLGTGALHGYTF
few,TRBV28,15,.,TRBJ2-2,TGTGCCAGCAGAACGCGCCCCGCGAGCACCGGGGAGCTGTTTTTT,CASRTRPASTGELFF
.,TRBV5-1,11,.,TRBJ2-6,TGCGCCAGCAGGCCTCTATACGTCCTGACTTTC,CASRPLYVLTF
.,TRBV30,13,TRBD1,TRBJ1-5,TGTGCCTGGAGTGACAGGGGTGGCCAGCCCCAGCATTTT,CAWSDRGGQPQHF
.,TRBV6-6,14,.,TRBJ1-3,TGTGCCAGCAGTTCACAGGGATCTGGAAACACCATATATTTT,CASSSQGSGNTIYF
.,TRBV18,15,.,TRBJ1-4,TGTGCCAGCTCACCAATGCAGGGGCGGAATGAAAAACTGTTTTTT,CASSPMQGRNEKLFF
.,TRBV7-6,17,TRBD2,TRBJ2-5,TGTGCCAGCAGCCCGGGACTAGCGGGAGGTGATCGGGAGACCCAGTACTTC,CASSPGLAGGDRETQYF
.,TRBV5-4,15,TRBD2,TRBJ2-7,TGTGCCAGCAGCTTATTTAGCGGGGTAACCTACGAGCAGTACTTC,CASSLFSGVTYEQYF
.,TRBV6-5,14,TRBD2,TRBJ2-7,TGTGCCAGCAGAGGGACTAGCGGCTCCTACGAGCAGTACTTC,CASRGTSGSYEQYF
.,TRBV7-9,14,TRBD1,TRBJ2-7,TGTGCCAGCAGCTCCCCAGGGGGCCAGAACGAGCAGTACTTC,CASSSPGGQNEQYF
.,TRBV28,15,.,TRBJ1-3,TGTGCCAGCAGCTCTCTACAGGACTCTGGAAACACCATATATTTT,CASSSLQDSGNTIYF
.,TRBV9,15,TRBD1,TRBJ1-5,TGTGCCAGCAGCGTAGAGGGGGCGGCCTCACAGCCCCAGCATTTT,CASSVEGAASQPQHF
.,TRBV9,12,.,TRBJ2-3,TGTGCCAGCAGCGGAGGCGGAGATACGCAGTATTTT,CASSGGGDTQYF
once,TRBV7-9,15,.,TRBJ1-1,TGTGCCAGCAGCTCGACAGACAGATTAAACACTGAAGCTTTCTTT,CASSSTDRLNTEAFF
.,TRBV28,14,TRBD2,TRBJ2-7,TGTGCCAGCAGTTTACTAGCGGGAGGGATCGAGCAGTACTTC,CASSLLAGGIEQYF
.,TRBV6-6,14,TRBD2,TRBJ2-5,TGTGCCAGCAGGACTAGCGGGAGGGAAGAGACCCAGTACTTC,CASRTSGREETQYF
.,TRBV4-3,16,.,TRBJ2-3,TGCGCCAGCAGCCAAGGTCTAAGCCGAAGCACAGATACGCAGTATTTT,CASSQGLSRSTDTQYF
.,TRBV7-2,16,TRBD2,TRBJ2-7,TGTGCCAGCAGTCCGACTAATAGCGGGAGGGCAACCGAGCAGTACTTC,CASSPTNSGRATEQYF
.,TRBV9,14,.,TRBJ1-2,TGTGTCACGGGGGACTCCCCTTTCAACTATGGCTACACCTTC,CVTGDSPFNYGYTF
.,TRBV5-1,15,.,TRBJ1-5,TGCGCCAGCAGCCTAGACGGGGGGGGCAATCAGCCCCAGCATTTT,CASSLDGGGNQPQHF
.,TRBV5-1,14,.,TRBJ2-7,TGCGCCAGCAGCTTGCCAGGGCTTGGCTACGAGCAGTACTTC,CASSLPGLGYEQYF
.,TRBV18,15,TRBD2,TRBJ2-1,TGTGCCAGCTCACCACGTCTAGCGGGAGTAGGTGAGCAGTTCTTC,CASSPRLAGVGEQFF
.,TRBV21-1,13,.,TRBJ2-7,TGTGCCAGCAGCAAAGGCAAGGGGTTCGAGCAGTACTTC,CASSKGKGFEQYF
.,TRBV7-3,15,.,TRBJ1-1,TGTGCCAGCAGCACGGCAGGTCCTATGAACACTGAAGCTTTCTTT,CASSTAGPMNTEAFF
once,TRBV7-9,16,TRBD2,TRBJ2-2,TGTGCCAGCAGGGGGACTAGCGGGAGTTTGGCCGGGGAGCTGTTTTTT,CASRGTSGSLAGELFF
.,TRBV7-2,17,TRBD2,TRBJ2-1,TGTGCCAGCAGCGAGGGGATTAGCGGGAGTTCATACAATGAGCAGTTCTTC,CASSEGISGSSYNEQFF
once,TRBV7-3,14,TRBD1,TRBJ2-1,TGTGCCAGCAGCTTAGGTCGAGGGGGCGGTGAGCAGTTCTTC,CASSLGRGGGEQFF
.,TRBV28,14,TRBD1,TRBJ2-1,TGTGCCAGCAGTCGGGACAGGGGGCTCAATGAGCAGTTCTTC,CASSRDRGLNEQFF
.,TRBV6-6,14,.,TRBJ1-2,TGTGCCAGCAGTTACCCTCTCGCTAACTATGGCTACACCTTC,CASSYPLANYGYTF
.,TRBV27,13,TRBD1,TRBJ2-1,TGTGCCAGCAACCCCACAGGGGCCCATGAGCAGTTCTTC,CASNPTGAHEQFF
once,TRBV5-6,15,.,TRBJ2-1,TGTGCCAGCAGCTTGGTCACTAGCCTGTACAATGAGCAGTTCTTC,CASSLVTSLYNEQFF
.,TRBV2,14,TRBD2,TRBJ2-5,TGTGCCAGCACGGGACTAGCGGGAGTGGAGACCCAGTACTTC,CASTGLAGVETQYF
once,TRBV27,13,.,TRBJ2-1,TGTGCCAGCAGTTTTAGGGGTAACAATGAGCAGTTCTTC,CASSFRGNNEQFF
.,TRBV5-6,16,.,TRBJ2-6,TGTGCCAGCAGCCTTGACAGAACCTCTGGGGCCAACGTCCTGACTTTC,CASSLDRTSGANVLTF
.,TRBV10-3,16,.,TRBJ1-3,TGTGCCATCAGTGACTCTTCGACTGTCGGTGGAAACACCATATATTTT,CAISDSSTVGGNTIYF
.,TRBV7-2,13,.,TRBJ2-7,TGTGCCAGCAGCTTAGGACTTCTCTACGAGCAGTACTTC,CASSLGLLYEQYF
.,TRBV5-5,14,.,TRBJ2-7,TGTGCCAGCAGCCAAAGGACAGATGCCTACGAGCAGTACTTC,CASSQRTDAYEQYF
once,TRBV28,13,.,TRBJ2-7,TGTGCCAGCCATAGAGGACTATCCTACGAGCAGTACTTC,CASHRGLSYEQYF
.,TRBV7-9,14,TRBD1,TRBJ2-7,TGTGCCAGCAGCCTGGGGACAGGAAACTACGAGCAGTACTTC,CASSLGTGNYEQYF
few,TRBV19,11,TRBD1,TRBJ2-7,TGTGCCAGCGGGACAGACTACGAGCAGTACTTC,CASGTDYEQYF
.,TRBV5-1,15,TRBD1,TRBJ2-7,TGCGCCAGCCGTCGTTCGGGACAGGGCTCCTACGAGCAGTACTTC,CASRRSGQGSYEQYF
.,TRBV5-6,15,.,TRBJ1-2,TGTGCCAGCAGCTCACCACAGGGATGGGCTAGTGGCTACACCTTC,CASSSPQGWASGYTF
.,TRBV7-2,17,TRBD1,TRBJ2-3,TGTGCCAGCAGCCGACTAAGACAGGGGATTAGCACAGATACGCAGTATTTT,CASSRLRQGISTDTQYF
.,TRBV6-1,13,.,TRBJ2-7,TGTGCCAGCAGTGAAACGGGAGCCATCGAGCAGTACTTC,CASSETGAIEQYF
.,TRBV19,16,TRBD1,TRBJ2-1,TGTGCCAGTAGTATAGCGGGGACAGGGGGCCTGAATGAGCAGTTCTTC,CASSIAGTGGLNEQFF